What follows are 21 T cell receptor beta chains derived from one specimen sequenced in a study. TCRdb recomputed calls from the 5' RACE reads with MiXCR, one row per CDR3 protein. The sample holds over 50,000 distinct CDR3 sequences, roughly 22% seen once. Input material: tumor-infiltrating naive CD4+ T cells sorted from the breast tumor. Sample subset: naive CD4+ T cells, CD4+CD45RA+CD25-. These receptors were taken from a female donor with breast cancer.

The rearrangement links TRBV14 to TRBJ2-7; perhaps D is TRBD1 or TRBD2 (6 bases each). Trimming left V 4 bases short and J 5 bases short, with 15 bases between. Germline assignment: CDR1 SGHDN and CDR2 FVKESK. The CDR3 extends over 14 amino acids. CDR3 in amino acids: CASSPRSGEDEQYF. As DNA, the CDR3 is TGTGCCAGCAGCCCCCGGTCAGGGGAGGACGAGCAGTACTTC.

Many counts were recorded for this clonotype. The V gene is TRBV5-1, the J gene TRBJ2-5; TRBD2 matches at 7 bases. Germline CDR1 SGHRS, CDR2 YFSETQ. The V and J ends lost 2 bases and 5 bases, in that order; junction bases with no gene match: 6. The CDR3 runs to 14 residues. CDR3 nucleotide sequence: TGCGCCAGCAGCTTAGGAAACGGGGGGGAGACCCAGTACTTC. This sequence encodes CASSLGNGGETQYF.

This clonotype was picked up a small number of times. The chain combines TRBV7-2 with TRBJ1-5; D possibly corresponds to TRBD1 (5 bases). V was clipped by 5 bases and J by 2 bases, with 16 bases between them. The CDR3 has 16 amino acids. CDR1 is SGHTA, CDR2 FQGNSA, per germline. The CDR3 protein is CASSQRGVSGNQPQHF. The CDR3 DNA follows: TGTGCCAGCAGCCAAAGAGGGGTTTCGGGCAATCAGCCCCAGCATTTT. The complete variable domain, with remaining parts taken from reference TRBV7-2 and TRBJ1-5, reads GAGVSQSPSNKVTEKGKDVELRCDPISGHTALYWYRQSLGQGLEFLIYFQGNSAPDKSGLPSDRFSAERTGGSVSTLTIQRTQQEDSAVYLCASSQRGVSGNQPQHFGDGTRLSIL.

The V gene is TRBV2, the J gene TRBJ2-5; no reliable D call. V lost 3 bases and J 5 bases, leaving 10 bases between the germline ends. Germline V gene data show CDR1 as SNHLY and CDR2 as FYNNEI. The CDR3 is 13 residues long. This chain's CDR3 is CASSEGVRETQYF. CDR3 coding DNA: TGTGCCAGCAGTGAGGGCGTGCGGGAGACCCAGTACTTC. Combining the CDR3 with reference TRBV2 and TRBJ2-5 gives the whole variable domain EPEVTQTPSHQVTQMGQEVILRCVPISNHLYFYWYRQILGQKVEFLVSFYNNEISEKSEIFDDQFSVERPDGSNFTLKIRSTKLEDSAMYFCASSEGVRETQYFGPGTRLLVL.

This clonotype came up a few times. The chain has TRBV5-1 and TRBJ2-1; 7 nucleotides line up with TRBD2. The CDR3 runs to 13 residues. Germline-derived CDR1 and CDR2 are SGHRS and YFSETQ. V shed 4 bases and J 11 bases; nucleotides not matched to a gene: 9. The CDR3 region has the DNA TGCGCCAGCAGCATGTCCACTAGCGCCCAGCAGTTCTTC. It codes for CASSMSTSAQQFF. The variable domain in full, with the rest retrieved from reference TRBV5-1 and TRBJ2-1, is KAGVTQTPRYLIKTRGQQVTLSCSPISGHRSVSWYQQTPGQGLQFLFEYFSETQRNKGNFPGRFSGRQFSNSRSEMNVSTLELGDSALYLCASSMSTSAQQFFGPGTRLTVL.

This rearrangement joins TRBV2 to TRBJ1-6, with D perhaps TRBD1 (6 bases). Germline assignment: CDR1 SNHLY and CDR2 FYNNEI. The CDR3 has 15 amino acids. V was shortened by 3 bases and J by 10 bases, with 16 bases between the two germline ends. The CDR3 region is CASSDFRGSNSPLHF. The DNA for the CDR3 is TGTGCCAGCAGTGATTTCAGGGGTAGTAACTCACCCCTCCACTTT.

This clonotype was counted only a few times. For the CDR3, the DNA is TGTGCCAGCAGAGGGACAAGGAATCCGGAGCAGTACTTC. It translates to CASRGTRNPEQYF. This chain connects TRBV6-5 to TRBJ2-7, with a weak D call TRBD1 (6 bases). The V gene lost 6 bases and the J gene lost 7 bases, with 16 bases spanning the gap. This CDR3 is built from 13 residues. Germline V gene lookup returns CDR1 MNHEY and CDR2 SVGAGI.

This CDR3 is CASTRGRGLNNEQFF. The CDR3 bases are TGTGCCAGCACTAGAGGCAGGGGGCTCAACAATGAGCAGTTCTTC. This chain uses TRBV2 with TRBJ2-1, with 8 bases matching TRBD1. CDR1 SNHLY and CDR2 FYNNEI come from the germline V gene. V shed 7 bases and J 5 bases; nucleotides not matched to a gene: 10. There are 15 residues in the CDR3.

The rearrangement links TRBV5-6 to TRBJ1-1; no definite D call. The ends were cut back, 5 bases at V and 1 base at J, with 12 bases in the middle. The germline CDR1 and CDR2 sequences are SGHDT and YYEEEE. The CDR3 loop spans 14 amino acids. The CDR3 DNA follows: TGTGCCAGCAGTTTTGCTGACGGGAACACTGAAGCTTTCTTT. The encoded protein is CASSFADGNTEAFF.

This clonotype appeared many times. The V call is TRBV5-1, the J call TRBJ1-6, with no clear D. The germline gives CDR1 SGHRS, CDR2 YFSETQ. The V and J ends lost 3 bases and 5 bases respectively, with 9 bases between them. The CDR3 runs to 14 residues. In DNA form, the CDR3 reads TGCGCCAGCAGCTCTGGCCGGAATAATTCACCCCTCCACTTT. It codes for CASSSGRNNSPLHF.

The chain has TRBV7-6 and TRBJ2-3, with 7 bases lining up with TRBD2. Germline V gene lookup returns CDR1 SGHVS and CDR2 FNYEAQ. The CDR3 is 16 residues long. V trimming: 2 bases; J trimming: 0 bases; junction bases outside the gene matches: 5. The CDR3 sequence is CASSLRLAASTDTQYF. The CDR3 DNA reads TGTGCCAGCAGCTTAAGGCTAGCGGCTAGCACAGATACGCAGTATTTT.

The genes are TRBV5-1 and TRBJ1-6, with D hard to call. Trimming removed 5 bases from V and 5 bases from J, with 8 bases in between. The CDR3 is 13 amino acids. Germline CDR1 and CDR2: SGHRS and YFSETQ. The CDR3 nucleotides are TGCGCCAGCAGACGGGAAGATAATTCACCCCTCCACTTT. Its translation: CASRREDNSPLHF.

This clonotype was recorded only once. The genes are TRBV7-9 and TRBJ1-2; 9 nucleotides line up with TRBD1. The CDR3 contains 14 residues. CDR1 and CDR2 from the germline V gene are SEHNR and FQNEAQ (reference sequence). With 6 bases clipped from V and 7 bases from J, the junction kept 9 bases outside the gene matches. The CDR3 is CASRWGQGRSGYTF. The CDR3 DNA reads TGTGCCAGCAGATGGGGACAGGGTCGAAGTGGCTACACCTTC.

The chain joins TRBV7-6 to TRBJ2-5; 7 nucleotides agree with TRBD2. This CDR3 is built from 14 residues. Germline V lookup: CDR1 SGHVS, CDR2 FNYEAQ. V lost 0 bases, J lost 4 bases, and 2 bases stayed unmatched. DNA for the CDR3: TGTGCCAGCAGCTTAGCAGGGAGGGGAGAGACCCAGTACTTC. Translation gives CASSLAGRGETQYF.

This clonotype was found a few times. The genes are TRBV7-2 and TRBJ2-3; D is ambiguous. This CDR3 spans 14 amino acids. Germline-derived CDR1 and CDR2 are SGHTA and FQGNSA. Trimming took off 5 bases at V and 4 bases at J, with 13 bases between the two ends. CDR3 bases: TGTGCCAGCAGCGTGTGGCAGAAGTCAGATACGCAGTATTTT. Amino acids: CASSVWQKSDTQYF.

The chain links TRBV7-9 to TRBJ1-4; 8 nucleotides match TRBD1. From germline, CDR1 is SEHNR and CDR2 FQNEAQ (reference sequence). This CDR3 is 14 amino acids long. V shed 8 bases and J 8 bases; nucleotides not matched to a gene: 10. The CDR3 DNA sequence: TGTGCCAGCGGTGGCCAGGGGGCGTTGGAAAAACTGTTTTTT. It codes for CASGGQGALEKLFF.

In its sample, this clonotype was seen many times. The rearrangement links TRBV5-1 to TRBJ1-5; 9 bases are a match to TRBD1. The CDR3 extends over 14 amino acids. The junction had 3 bases not matched to a gene; V was cut back by 4 bases and J by 4 bases. The V gene's germline CDR1 is SGHRS and CDR2 YFSETQ. As DNA, the CDR3 is TGCGCCAGCAGCATCGGGACAGGGAATCAGCCCCAGCATTTT. This codes for CASSIGTGNQPQHF. The full variable domain, its missing parts supplied by reference TRBV5-1 and TRBJ1-5, is KAGVTQTPRYLIKTRGQQVTLSCSPISGHRSVSWYQQTPGQGLQFLFEYFSETQRNKGNFPGRFSGRQFSNSRSEMNVSTLELGDSALYLCASSIGTGNQPQHFGDGTRLSIL.

The chain carries TRBV7-2 and TRBJ1-2; TRBD1 matches 11 bases. Germline V gives CDR1 SGHTA, CDR2 FQGNSA. This CDR3 has 15 residues. V shed 5 bases, J shed 2 bases, and the junction held 4 bases outside the gene matches. The CDR3: CASSLRTGGNYGYTF. Here the CDR3 DNA reads TGTGCCAGCAGCCTAAGGACAGGGGGCAACTATGGCTACACCTTC.

About this clonotype: The junction departs from the called germline gene at one end, perhaps through a read error. The chain joins TRBV20-1 to TRBJ2-7, with 7 bases fitting TRBD2. The CDR3 runs 15 residues. The germline CDR1 and CDR2 sequences are DFQATT and SNEGSKA (reference sequence). The CDR3 nucleotides read TGTAGTGCTAGGCGCGGGGAGGGGAGCTCCTACGAGCATTACTTC. Its protein product is CSARRGEGSSYEHYF.

This clonotype was observed a handful of times. The V and J genes are TRBV30 and TRBJ1-2; tentative D call: TRBD1 (5 bases). The CDR3 has 14 residues. Trimming pared 2 bases from V and 4 bases from J, leaving 14 bases between. Germline assignment: CDR1 GTSNPN and CDR2 SVGIG (reference sequence). DNA of the CDR3: TGTGCCTGGAGTCCGGGACGGACTCTCTATGGCTACACCTTC. As protein: CAWSPGRTLYGYTF.

The chain joins TRBV9 to TRBJ2-1; a possible D gene is TRBD2 (6 bases). The CDR3 runs to 15 residues. Trimming cost V 2 bases and J 3 bases, with 12 bases left between them. Germline-derived CDR1 and CDR2 are SGDLS and YYNGEE. The CDR3: CASSVGTDNYNEQFF. The CDR3, as DNA: TGTGCCAGCAGCGTCGGGACTGACAACTACAATGAGCAGTTCTTC.